What follows are 2 T cell receptor beta chains derived from one specimen sequenced in a study of early T cells in non-severe SARS-CoV-2 infection. TCRdb redid the calling of the 5' RACE reads with MiXCR, one entry per CDR3 protein. The sample shows 65,000 to 95,000 distinct CDR3 sequences, about 15% of them seen only once. Sequencing used whole blood. These receptors all come from an adult who was a healthcare worker with PCR-confirmed SARS-CoV-2 infection or an uninfected control (not recorded which).

In this sample, this clonotype turned up a few times. V gene TRBV11-2 combines with J gene TRBJ2-1; maybe TRBD2 (6 bases). CDR1 and CDR2 from the germline V gene are SGHAT and FQNNGV. V was trimmed by 5 bases and J by 3 bases, leaving 14 bases between them. This CDR3 is built from 15 residues. The CDR3 loop reads CASSVPGLIYNEQFF. The CDR3 DNA reads TGTGCCAGCAGCGTGCCGGGACTTATCTACAATGAGCAGTTCTTC. Using reference TRBV11-2 and TRBJ2-1 for the parts outside the CDR3, the full variable domain is EAGVAQSPRYKIIEKRQSVAFWCNPISGHATLYWYQQILGQGPKLLIQFQNNGVVDDSQLPKDRFSAERLKGVDSTLKIQPAKLEDSAVYLCASSVPGLIYNEQFFGPGTRLTVL.

The CDR3 spells CSAKLTGELFF. The CDR3, as DNA: TGCAGTGCTAAGCTGACCGGGGAGCTGTTTTTT. The chain recombines TRBV20-1 with TRBJ2-2, with D hard to call. Looked up from germline, CDR1 is DFQATT and CDR2 is SNEGSKA (reference sequence). Trimming pared 4 bases from V and 5 bases from J, leaving 5 bases between. The CDR3 consists of 11 residues.